There are many counts of the clone carrying this T cell receptor (beta chain). This entry belongs to a study of T cells after posttransplantation cyclophosphamide. Germline lookup yields CDR1 SGHTA and CDR2 FQGNSA. This CDR3 is 15 amino acids long. V lost 1 base, J lost 6 bases, and 12 bases lay in between. Libraries were prepared by immunoSEQ multiplex PCR; TCRdb keeps only in-frame clonotypes and omits some of them. The sample was found to contain under 50,000 clones, and every one recurs. Sequencing used PBMCs. This receptor was obtained from a man aged 35 to 55 in good health, CMV-negative, and a related stem cell transplant donor. This chain joins TRBV7-2 and TRBJ2-2; no reliable D call. The CDR3 coding sequence is TGTGCCAGCAGCTTAGGAGGCTCGGGTGCCGGGGAGCTGTTTTTT. This translates into CASSLGGSGAGELFF.